This TCR beta chain was documented in a study of T and B cells in COVID-19 patients. As for the study in general: The recovered patients had mostly mild to moderate COVID-19 with outpatient management. Median age was about 35 years in the recovered cohort and around 67 years in the active-infection cohort. Comorbidities linked to unfavorable COVID-19 outcome were present in about 90% of the 20 active-infection patients. Study results and caveats: Few blood samples existed from mildly ill patients during symptoms or early in severe cases.

Germline CDR1 and CDR2: SQVTM and ANQGSEA. The CDR3 runs to 12 residues. V was clipped by 4 bases and J by 1 base, with 8 bases between them. Each TRB amplification used roughly 220-550 ng of genomic DNA from blood. This clonotype is labeled medium-sized. Its antigen remains unknown. BIOMED2 TRB-A/B primer pools were used in multiplex TRB PCR. In TCRdb, the multiplex PCR reads were re-called with MiXCR into one record per CDR3 protein. The top ten hold roughly 3.5% of the sample, which has about 8,200 distinct CDR3 sequences, over 35% seen once. This rearrangement joins TRBV29-1 to TRBJ2-7; D remains ambiguous. This sequence originates from a human donor who had recovered from COVID-19. Sequences were obtained from blood. CDR3: CSVGYASYEQYF. The CDR3 DNA reads as TGCAGCGTTGGTTATGCGTCCTACGAGCAGTACTTC.